Listed below are T cell receptor beta chains from one sample, sequenced in a study of CD8 T cells in Susac syndrome. TCRdb analysed the immunoSEQ multiplex PCR reads with MiXCR anew, one entry per CDR3 protein. The sample lists 250,000 to 350,000 distinct CDR3 sequences; about 90% were seen once. Sequencing was performed on CD4+ T cells from PBMCs. These receptors all come from a human donor with multiple sclerosis. Each CDR3 is given with its conserved first and last residue. The D gene is left open where the match is weak. The listing skips clone size in some rows; elsewhere it reads once, few, many or a size class.

- | TRBJ2-5 | TRBV7-8 | once | CASSKGGQETQYF | TGTGCCAGCAGCAAGGGGGGTCAAGAGACCCAGTACTTC
- | TRBJ2-2 | TRBV5-6 | - | CASSLWSGNTGELFF | TGTGCCAGCAGCCTATGGTCGGGTAACACCGGGGAGCTGTTTTTT
- | TRBJ1-2 | TRBV9 | - | CASSVAVGGLGYTF | TGTGCCAGCAGCGTAGCTGTGGGGGGCCTTGGCTACACCTTC
- | TRBJ2-1 | TRBV12-3/TRBV12-4 | once | CASSPDFVEQFF | TGTGCCAGCAGTCCGGACTTCGTTGAGCAGTTCTTC
- | TRBJ1-1 | TRBV19 | - | CASTPGQMNTEAFF | TGTGCCAGTACCCCCGGCCAAATGAACACTGAAGCTTTCTTT
- | TRBJ2-6 | TRBV20-1 | once | CSAWDLRSGANVLTF | TGCAGTGCTTGGGACCTCCGCTCTGGGGCCAACGTCCTGACTTTC
- | TRBJ1-5 | TRBV27 | - | CASSLGTPYQPQHF | TGTGCCAGCAGTTTAGGGACACCGTATCAGCCCCAGCATTTT
- | TRBJ2-4 | TRBV18 | - | CASSQPLIAKNIQYF | TGTGCCAGCTCACAACCTTTGATAGCCAAAAACATTCAGTACTTC
TRBD1 | TRBJ2-7 | TRBV2 | - | CASWTGSTNEQYF | TGTGCCAGCTGGACAGGGAGTACTAACGAGCAGTACTTC
- | TRBJ1-4 | TRBV4-2 | - | CASSQDSLQPYKNNEKLFF | TGTGCCAGCAGCCAAGATTCATTGCAGCCCTATAAAAATAATGAAAAACTGTTTTTT
- | TRBJ1-5 | TRBV7-2 | - | CASSFGGRVQPQHF | TGTGCCAGCAGCTTCGGGGGTCGGGTTCAGCCCCAGCATTTT
- | TRBJ2-2 | TRBV29-1 | - | CSVEGRPGNTGELFF | TGCAGCGTTGAGGGTAGGCCCGGGAACACCGGGGAGCTGTTTTTT
- | TRBJ1-1 | TRBV20-1 | - | CSATVRAWDTEAFF | TGCAGTGCTACGGTTCGGGCGTGGGACACTGAAGCTTTCTTT
- | TRBJ2-7 | TRBV19 | - | CASSILDGPYEQYF | TGTGCCAGTAGTATTCTGGACGGGCCCTACGAGCAGTACTTC
- | TRBJ1-3 | TRBV7-2 | - | CASSLEWTVRGNTIYF | TGTGCCAGCAGCCTGGAGTGGACAGTCAGGGGAAACACCATATATTTT
TRBD2 | TRBJ2-5 | TRBV6-6 | - | CASSMTSGGALTQYF | TGTGCCAGCAGTATGACTAGCGGGGGGGCGTTAACCCAGTACTTC
TRBD2 | TRBJ2-3 | TRBV9 | once | CASSAQTSGGTTDTQYF | TGTGCCAGCAGCGCCCAAACTAGCGGGGGTACAACAGATACGCAGTATTTT
- | TRBJ2-7 | TRBV5-1 | - | CASSPLRSPYEQYF | TGCGCCAGCAGCCCGCTCAGGAGTCCCTACGAGCAGTACTTC
- | TRBJ1-4 | TRBV20-1 | - | CSAGRNGGDEKLFF | TGCAGTGCTGGCCGCAACGGCGGGGACGAAAAACTGTTTTTT
- | TRBJ2-7 | TRBV6-2/TRBV6-3 | - | CASSSRYEQYF | TGTGCCAGCAGTTCTCGCTACGAGCAGTACTTC
- | TRBJ2-3 | TRBV19 | - | CASSTLGDTQYF | TGTGCCAGTAGTACCTTGGGGGATACGCAGTATTTT
- | TRBJ2-1 | TRBV20-1 | - | CSARDLGSSSYNEQFF | TGCAGTGCTAGAGATCTTGGCTCTAGCTCCTACAATGAGCAGTTCTTC
TRBD1 | TRBJ1-2 | TRBV7-9 | once | CASSLGQGLSGYTF | TGTGCCAGCAGCTTGGGACAGGGCCTGAGTGGCTACACCTTC
- | TRBJ2-4 | TRBV4-2 | - | CASSQGPPEGGVAKNIQYF | TGTGCCAGCAGCCAAGGGCCCCCGGAGGGCGGGGTAGCCAAAAACATTCAGTACTTC
TRBD2 | TRBJ2-2 | TRBV7-2 | once | CANSSGAPGTSGKNGELFF | TGTGCCAACAGCTCAGGGGCCCCCGGGACTAGCGGGAAGAACGGGGAGCTGTTTTTT
- | TRBJ2-2 | TRBV20-1 | - | CSARDRRGDNTGELFF | TGCAGTGCTAGAGATCGAAGGGGGGATAACACCGGGGAGCTGTTTTTT
TRBD1 | TRBJ2-3 | TRBV7-3 | - | CASSFLTGPTDTQYF | TGTGCCAGCAGCTTCCTGACAGGGCCCACAGATACGCAGTATTTT
- | TRBJ2-3 | TRBV7-3 | - | CASSPMGGGSAVDTQYF | TGTGCCAGCAGCCCCATGGGGGGCGGGAGTGCAGTAGATACGCAGTATTTT
- | TRBJ2-5 | TRBV29-1 | - | CSVGVSGETQYF | TGCAGCGTCGGGGTTAGCGGAGAGACCCAGTACTTC
- | TRBJ2-5 | TRBV23-1 | - | CAAAGRSGASRLEQETQYF | TGCGCCGCTGCGGGGCGTTCGGGAGCCTCCCGGCTAGAACAAGAGACCCAGTACTTC
TRBD2 | TRBJ2-5 | TRBV3-1 | - | CASSLSPLAGEETQYF | TGTGCCAGCAGCCTTTCCCCCCTAGCGGGGGAGGAGACCCAGTACTTC
- | TRBJ2-7 | TRBV11-2 | - | CASSLDLWNYEQYF | TGTGCCAGCAGCTTAGATTTGTGGAACTACGAGCAGTACTTC
- | TRBJ2-7 | TRBV7-6 | - | CASSLTRGEGAGEQYF | TGTGCCAGCAGCTTAACCAGGGGAGAAGGGGCGGGGGAGCAGTACTTC
- | TRBJ1-5 | TRBV30 | - | CAWGSRVNQPQHF | TGTGCCTGGGGTAGTAGGGTCAATCAGCCCCAGCATTTT
TRBD2 | TRBJ2-1 | TRBV3-1 | - | CASSQDERGLRDEQFF | TGTGCCAGCAGCCAAGATGAGCGGGGCCTTAGGGATGAGCAGTTCTTC
- | TRBJ2-7 | TRBV27 | - | CASSPRGSYEQYF | TGTGCCAGCAGTCCCCGAGGCTCCTACGAGCAGTACTTC
TRBD2 | TRBJ2-3 | TRBV10-3 | - | CAISPRFDGTSQYF | TGTGCCATCAGTCCCCGTTTCGACGGGACTAGTCAGTATTTT
TRBD2 | TRBJ2-7 | TRBV27 | - | CASRVAGGVYEQYF | TGTGCCAGCAGAGTAGCGGGTGGGGTCTACGAGCAGTACTTC
TRBD1 | TRBJ1-1 | TRBV2 | - | CASTQGARREAFF | TGTGCCAGCACCCAGGGGGCCCGGCGAGAAGCTTTCTTT
- | TRBJ2-5 | TRBV7-2 | - | CASSSLGGAQETQYF | TGTGCCAGCAGCTCCCTAGGCGGGGCCCAAGAGACCCAGTACTTC
- | TRBJ2-7 | TRBV5-8 | once | CASSLAQFGRVRYEQYF | TGTGCCAGCAGCTTGGCCCAGTTCGGCAGGGTAAGATACGAGCAGTACTTC
TRBD2 | TRBJ2-5 | TRBV29-1 | - | CSVVASGETQYF | TGCAGCGTTGTAGCTAGCGGGGAGACCCAGTACTTC
TRBD1 | TRBJ1-3 | TRBV19 | - | CASDQEYRGPGNTIYF | TGTGCCAGTGATCAGGAGTACAGGGGGCCTGGAAACACCATATATTTT
- | TRBJ1-2 | TRBV20-1 | - | CSARDLIGSRGPTNYGYTF | TGCAGTGCTAGAGATCTGATTGGCTCAAGGGGCCCCACCAACTATGGCTACACCTTC
- | TRBJ2-3 | TRBV24-1 | - | CATGDTGLSTQYF | TGTGCCACCGGGGACACGGGGTTGAGTACGCAGTATTTT
TRBD1 | TRBJ1-1 | TRBV20-1 | - | CSADDRVNTEAFF | TGCAGTGCCGACGACAGGGTCAACACTGAAGCTTTCTTT
- | TRBJ2-1 | TRBV7-2 | - | CASSLGRMGNEQFF | TGTGCCAGCAGCTTGGGCCGAATGGGAAATGAGCAGTTCTTC
- | TRBJ1-1 | TRBV12-3/TRBV12-4 | - | CASSLVGETGTEAFF | TGTGCCAGCAGTTTAGTCGGGGAAACGGGTACTGAAGCTTTCTTT
TRBD2 | TRBJ2-5 | TRBV7-8 | - | CASSPGTSGGSYQETQYF | TGTGCCAGCAGCCCAGGGACTAGCGGGGGCTCGTACCAAGAGACCCAGTACTTC
- | TRBJ1-5 | TRBV20-1 | - | CSATTGLDQPQHF | TGCAGTGCTACAACCGGCTTGGATCAGCCCCAGCATTTT
TRBD2 | TRBJ2-2 | TRBV6-8 | - | CARGTNGTSGTNTGELFF | TGTGCCAGGGGAACCAATGGGACTAGCGGGACCAACACCGGGGAGCTGTTTTTT
- | TRBJ1-2 | TRBV12-3/TRBV12-4 | few | CASSLGRDHGYTF | TGTGCCAGCAGTTTAGGCAGGGATCATGGCTACACCTTC
- | TRBJ2-5 | TRBV20-1 | once | CSASPPGTREETQYF | TGCAGTGCTAGTCCTCCGGGCACCCGTGAAGAGACCCAGTACTTC
- | TRBJ1-4 | TRBV14 | once | CASSPRRGVEKLFF | TGTGCCAGCAGCCCACGACGAGGAGTCGAAAAACTGTTTTTT
- | TRBJ2-1 | TRBV24-1 | - | CATSDPGRVNEQFF | TGTGCCACCAGTGACCCCGGCAGGGTGAATGAGCAGTTCTTC
- | TRBJ2-1 | TRBV4-1 | once | CASSQDRFF | TGCGCCAGCAGCCAAGATAGGTTCTTC
- | TRBJ2-5 | TRBV11-3 | once | CASSSRPPADQYF | TGTGCCAGCAGCAGCAGGCCCCCAGCGGACCAGTACTTC